The 17 T cell receptor beta chains presented below share a single source sample, sequenced in a study of shared clonotypes between healthy human individuals (dated by TCRdb to about 2020). Library construction relied on the immunoSEQ multiplex PCR assay. TCRdb carries this immuneACCESS record with in-frame sequences only. Its versions omit some clonotypes, under half of them owing to an unresolved V gene in the studies checked, with the rest unexplained. The sample table shows 1.5 million to 2.5 million clones, and about 95% are seen once. 0.9% to 1.5% of the sample rests with the top ten. CD8 naive samples were obtained by positive selection for CCR7 among CD45RO-negative cells, yielding a CD45RA+CCR7+ population from which TemRA cells were excluded. Material for sequencing was naive CD8+ T cells sorted from blood. Interpreted using the paper, the cell subset or site label stands for: CD45RA+CCR7+. The receptor set was obtained from a man younger than 35 in good health.

V is TRBV4-3 and J is TRBJ2-3; unclear D gene. In germline, CDR1 is LGHNA, CDR2 YSLEER. The CDR3 spans 13 residues. The V end lost 3 bases, the J end lost 4 bases, and 8 bases lay between the germline ends. CDR3 sequence: CASSQMGADTQYF. CDR3 bases: TGCGCCAGCAGCCAGATGGGCGCAGATACGCAGTATTTT.

As regards this clone: A read error may account for a junction end that differs from germline. The chain uses TRBV7-7 and TRBJ2-1; no clear D. Germline CDR1 is SSHAT and CDR2 is FNYEAQ (reference sequence). The CDR3 is 16 amino acids. The CDR3 spells CASSPCRQVNEDEQFF. The CDR3 DNA sequence: TGTGCTAGCAGCCCCTGTCGGCAGGTAAACGAGGATGAGCAGTTCTTC.

The genes are TRBV7-3 and TRBJ2-5; the D is unclear. The germline gives CDR1 SGHTA, CDR2 FQGTGA. This CDR3 has 14 residues. V lost 0 bases and J lost 5, with 10 bases in between. This CDR3 is CASSLTALEETQYF. The CDR3 bases are TGTGCCAGCAGCTTAACGGCCTTAGAGGAGACCCAGTACTTC.

The chain couples TRBV28 to TRBJ2-5; TRBD2 agrees at 10 bases. Looked up from germline, CDR1 is MDHEN and CDR2 is SYDVKM. The CDR3 is made up of 15 amino acids. Losses at the gene ends were 3 bases for V and 3 bases for J; bases not matched to a gene: 4. CDR3 DNA sequence: TGTGCCAGCAGTTTTAGCGGGGGGCAGGAAGAGACCCAGTACTTC. It encodes CASSFSGGQEETQYF. Filled out from reference TRBV28 and TRBJ2-5, the complete variable domain reads DVKVTQSSRYLVKRTGEKVFLECVQDMDHENMFWYRQDPGLGLRLIYFSYDVKMKEKGDIPEGYSVSREKKERFSLILESASTNQTSMYLCASSFSGGQEETQYFGPGTRLLVL.

V gene TRBV19 combines with J gene TRBJ2-7; no definite D call. Germline values: CDR1 LNHDA, CDR2 SQIVND (reference sequence). The V gene lost 1 base and the J gene lost 2 bases, with 18 bases spanning the gap. This CDR3 contains 17 residues. The CDR3 protein is CASSIGLPGSFTYEQYF. In DNA form, the CDR3 reads TGTGCCAGTAGTATAGGGTTGCCGGGCAGCTTCACCTACGAGCAGTACTTC.

V gene TRBV27 combines with J gene TRBJ2-1; D is unclear. The CDR3 loop spans 13 amino acids. Trimming left V 3 bases short and J 3 bases short, with 6 bases between. Germline V gene lookup returns CDR1 MNHEY and CDR2 SMNVEV (reference sequence). CDR3 region: CASSFINYNEQFF. The CDR3 DNA sequence: TGTGCCAGCAGTTTTATAAACTACAATGAGCAGTTCTTC.

V and J are TRBV15 and TRBJ1-5; D may be TRBD1 (5 bases). CDR1 is LNHNV, CDR2 YYDKDF, per germline (reference sequence). The V end lost 0 bases, the J end lost 3 bases, and 12 bases lay between the germline ends. The CDR3 loop spans 16 amino acids. The CDR3 region has the DNA TGTGCCACCAGCAGAGATCTAATACAGGACAATCAGCCCCAGCATTTT. The encoded protein is CATSRDLIQDNQPQHF. The full variable domain, with the rest looked up from reference TRBV15 and TRBJ1-5, is DAMVIQNPRYQVTQFGKPVTLSCSQTLNHNVMYWYQQKSSQAPKLLFHYYDKDFNNEADTPDNFQSRRPNTSFCFLDIRSPGLGDTAMYLCATSRDLIQDNQPQHFGDGTRLSIL.

The rearrangement joins TRBV5-6 to TRBJ2-3, with 9 bases identical to TRBD2. This CDR3 spans 17 amino acids. V lost 4 bases, J lost 5 bases, and 14 bases stayed unmatched. Germline V gene sequence: CDR1 SGHDT, CDR2 YYEEEE. CDR3 protein: CASSHPSGSGGVDTQYF. Written as DNA, the CDR3 is TGTGCCAGCAGCCACCCCTCGGGTAGCGGGGGCGTAGATACGCAGTATTTT. Filled out from reference TRBV5-6 and TRBJ2-3, the complete variable domain reads DAGVTQSPTHLIKTRGQQVTLRCSPKSGHDTVSWYQQALGQGPQFIFQYYEEEERQRGNFPDRFSGHQFPNYSSELNVNALLLGDSALYLCASSHPSGSGGVDTQYFGPGTRLTVL.

This rearrangement joins TRBV9 to TRBJ1-5, with no clear D. Germline CDR1 reads SGDLS; CDR2 reads YYNGEE. The CDR3 contains 15 residues. V was pared by 4 bases and J by 6 bases, with 17 bases between. CDR3 amino acids: CASSPSGGWGQPQHF. The DNA of the CDR3 is TGTGCCAGCAGCCCAAGCGGTGGTTGGGGTCAGCCCCAGCATTTT.

This sequence joins TRBV27 and TRBJ2-5; unclear D gene. Trimming pared 6 bases from V and 5 bases from J, leaving 19 bases between. CDR3 size: 15 residues. Per germline, CDR1 MNHEY and CDR2 SMNVEV (reference sequence). The CDR3 bases are TGTGCCAGCAGCGAAGTCCCGCCGATGAGTGAGACCCAGTACTTC. Its protein product is CASSEVPPMSETQYF.

This clone was found once. This chain joins TRBV30 and TRBJ2-7; D remains unclear. V was trimmed by 0 bases and J by 0 bases, leaving 6 bases between them. The CDR3 consists of 13 residues. Germline CDR1 and CDR2: GTSNPN and SVGIG (reference sequence). In DNA form, the CDR3 reads TGTGCCTGGAGTGTAGACAACTCCTACGAGCAGTACTTC. Its protein product is CAWSVDNSYEQYF.

The chain links TRBV9 to TRBJ2-4; D could derive from TRBD1 or TRBD2 (5 bases each). CDR3 length: 15 residues. The V end was cut by 4 bases, the J end by 7 bases, with 18 bases between. Germline V gene data show CDR1 as SGDLS and CDR2 as YYNGEE. The CDR3 loop reads CASSPRWQGGNIQYF. The DNA for the CDR3 is TGTGCCAGCAGCCCCCGGTGGCAGGGCGGGAACATTCAGTACTTC.

This chain joins TRBV4-3 and TRBJ2-2; 10 bases line up with TRBD2. The ends lost 0 bases at V and 7 bases at J; junction bases unmatched: 11. Germline lookup yields CDR1 LGHNA and CDR2 YSLEER. The CDR3 has 18 residues. The CDR3 is CASSQDLALAGVGGELFF. As DNA, the CDR3 is TGCGCCAGCAGCCAAGATCTTGCCCTAGCGGGAGTCGGCGGGGAGCTGTTTTTT.

This clone was seen a single time. This same CDR3 is encoded by further DNA sequences in the sample. This rearrangement joins TRBV6-5 to TRBJ2-7; 7 nucleotides align to TRBD1. V was pared by 5 bases and J by 2 bases, with 6 bases of the junction left unmatched. The CDR3 loop spans 14 amino acids. Germline loops: CDR1 MNHEY, CDR2 SVGAGI. The CDR3 region is CASSDRDSPYEQYF. In nucleotides, the CDR3 is TGTGCCAGCAGTGATCGGGACAGTCCCTACGAGCAGTACTTC.

The rearrangement joins TRBV4-1 to TRBJ1-4, with D hard to call. V dropped 0 bases and J dropped 6 bases, with 8 bases sitting between them. Germline V gives CDR1 MGHRA, CDR2 YSYEKL. The CDR3 covers 14 residues. CDR3 nucleotides: TGCGCCAGCAGCCAAGAGGGCGGATATGAAAAACTGTTTTTT. Protein product: CASSQEGGYEKLFF.

This sequence joins TRBV7-9 and TRBJ2-7; TRBD1 matches 7 bases. CDR1 and CDR2 (germline): SEHNR, FQNEAQ (reference sequence). This CDR3 region has 15 residues. Unmatched junction bases numbered 4, after V lost 2 bases and J lost 0 bases. The CDR3 region is CASSLQGQNSYEQYF. DNA for the CDR3: TGTGCCAGCAGCTTACAGGGACAGAACTCCTACGAGCAGTACTTC.

The chain uses TRBV7-3 and TRBJ2-5; possibly TRBD2 for D (6 bases). The CDR3 length is 12 residues. Germline CDR1 is SGHTA and CDR2 is FQGTGA. Trimming pared 2 bases from V and 7 bases from J, leaving 8 bases between. The CDR3, as DNA: TGTGCCAGCAGCTTAGACGGGGGGACCCAGTACTTC. It translates to CASSLDGGTQYF.